This TCR beta chain was captured by sequencing in a study of Ad26.COV2.S vaccination and SARS-CoV-2 variants. Study context: Among those in the COV1001 Ad26.COV2.S trial arm was the donor.

Per germline, CDR1 MNHNY and CDR2 SVGAGI (reference sequence). The CDR3 has 15 amino acids. J gave up 3 bases and V 5 bases, and 2 bases lay outside the gene matches. TCRdb's table, derived via immunoSEQ multiplex PCR, lists solely in-frame clones and lacks some. Of roughly 350,000 clones in the sample, about 89% are singletons; the top ten hold approximately 4.5%. Study-wide results and caveats: Vaccine recipients surpassed placebo recipients in spike-specific TCR breadth. Across vaccine and placebo recipients, the breadth of non-spike TCRs was similar.

Treatment here: about 20 received Ad26.COV2.S at low or high dose, single or two shots; about 5 received placebo; per-sample allocation not given. The samples were gathered on day 63 after the first injection of vaccine or placebo. With respect to this clone: The antigen remains undetermined.

The source of this sequence is a person between 18 and 59 years old who received the Ad26.COV2.S COVID-19 vaccine or a placebo. V gene TRBV6-6 combines with J gene TRBJ2-1; 12 bases fit TRBD2. The source was peripheral blood, collected in a trial of Ad26.COV2.S vaccine versus placebo. This CDR3 is CASSRTSGDYNEQFF. The CDR3 region has the DNA TGTGCCAGCAGTAGGACTAGCGGGGACTACAATGAGCAGTTCTTC.